This TCR beta chain was recorded in a study of blood T cell repertoires in COVID-19. The overall study: Samples taken during acute and convalescent COVID-19 were collected in the United States, Italy and Spain. From T cells, B-cell-depleted T cells, or PBMCs came the material, which was cDNA or gDNA.

Source study methods: Cell counts per sample came from amplifying reference gene primers. Sequenced by immunoSEQ multiplex PCR; TCRdb stores in-frame clones only, minus some. V, J and clone size reflect that table, while D and trimming were determined from the DNA. The sample carries about 150,000 clones, approximately 83% recorded once. This TCR was sampled from a woman aged 55-70 years with acute or convalescent COVID-19. The sequenced sample was peripheral blood.

CDR3 DNA sequence: TGTGCCAGCATCGGCCAGGGGAACACTGAAGCTTTCTTT. It codes for CASIGQGNTEAFF. The V call is TRBV12-3 or TRBV12-4, the J call TRBJ1-1, with D perhaps TRBD1 (5 bases). The CDR3 is made up of 13 amino acids. Trimming stripped 7 bases from V and 1 base from J, with 10 bases between.